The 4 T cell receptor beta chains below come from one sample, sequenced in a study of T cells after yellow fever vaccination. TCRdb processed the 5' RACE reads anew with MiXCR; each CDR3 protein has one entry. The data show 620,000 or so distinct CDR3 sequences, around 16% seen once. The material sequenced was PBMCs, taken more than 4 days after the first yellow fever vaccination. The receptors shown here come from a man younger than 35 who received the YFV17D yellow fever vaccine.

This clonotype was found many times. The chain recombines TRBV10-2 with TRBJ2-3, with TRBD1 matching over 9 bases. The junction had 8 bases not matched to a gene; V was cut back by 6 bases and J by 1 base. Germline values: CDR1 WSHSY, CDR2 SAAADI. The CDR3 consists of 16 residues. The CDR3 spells CASRKNRGQGTDTQYF. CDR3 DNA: TGCGCCAGCAGAAAAAACAGGGGGCAAGGCACAGATACGCAGTATTTT.

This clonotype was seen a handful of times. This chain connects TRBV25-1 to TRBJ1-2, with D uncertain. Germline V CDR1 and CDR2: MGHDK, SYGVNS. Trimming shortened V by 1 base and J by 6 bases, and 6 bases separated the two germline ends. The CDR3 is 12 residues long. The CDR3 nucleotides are TGTGCCAGCAGTGAATCTGTAGATGGCTACACCTTC. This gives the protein CASSESVDGYTF.

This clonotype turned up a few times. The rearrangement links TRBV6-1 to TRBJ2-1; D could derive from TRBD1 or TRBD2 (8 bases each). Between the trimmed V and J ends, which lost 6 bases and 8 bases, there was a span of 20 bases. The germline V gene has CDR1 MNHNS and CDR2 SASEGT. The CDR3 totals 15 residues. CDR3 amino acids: CASSQRQGTSYEQFF. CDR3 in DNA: TGTGCCAGCAGCCAAAGACAGGGGACTAGTTATGAGCAGTTCTTC.

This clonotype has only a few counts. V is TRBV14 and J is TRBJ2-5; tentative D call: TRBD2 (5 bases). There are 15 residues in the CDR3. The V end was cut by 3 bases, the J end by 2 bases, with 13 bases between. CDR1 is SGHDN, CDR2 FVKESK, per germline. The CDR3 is CASSQFTSFQETQYF. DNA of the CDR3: TGTGCCAGCAGCCAGTTTACTAGTTTTCAAGAGACCCAGTACTTC.